This T cell receptor (beta chain) was captured by sequencing in a study of cytomegalovirus exposure and HLA in healthy donors. Study-level information: A prior analysis found 117 million unique TCR beta sequences from roughly 180 million T cells.

The CDR3 extends over 14 amino acids. The germline V gene encodes CDR1 ENHRY and CDR2 SYGVKD. V lost 0 bases to trimming and J lost 4 bases, with 8 bases between them. Points on this clone: Its antigen is unidentified.

This PCR relied on a set of 60 Vbeta primers and 13 Jbeta primers. TCRdb's table, derived via immunoSEQ multiplex PCR, lists solely in-frame clones and lacks some. The sample holds about 76,000 clones, around 76% seen once. When sampled, the donors appeared nominally healthy, though they likely had unrecorded immune exposures. Study conclusions and caveats: The later analysis indicated that the majority of CMV-associated TCR beta chains appeared HLA-restricted. Previously analyzed data showed that most TCR beta V segments were productive at a frequency of about 87% or about 30%.

This receptor was taken from a male donor in good health and CMV-seropositive. Input material: PBMCs. This rearrangement joins TRBV10-3 to TRBJ2-3; TRBD2 might be the D (6 bases). This CDR3 reads CAISESGSADTQYF. The DNA for the CDR3 is TGTGCCATCAGTGAGTCCGGGAGCGCAGATACGCAGTATTTT.